What follows are 9 T cell receptor beta chains derived from one specimen sequenced in a study of shared clonotypes between healthy human individuals. Sequenced by immunoSEQ multiplex PCR; TCRdb stores in-frame clones only, minus some. Of 2,500,000 or so clones detected, about 90% appear once; the ten largest clones hold around 0.4%. Sequencing was done on a sample of naive CD4+ T cells from PBMCs. Specified subset: CD45RA+ positively selected. Receptor source: a man younger than 35 in good health. Some clones in this sample may be carry-over from other donors' samples.

Comment on this clone: The same CDR3 can be traced to other DNA sequences in this sample. The V call is TRBV7-9, the J call TRBJ1-1, with D possibly TRBD1 on 5 matching bases. CDR1 SEHNR and CDR2 FQNEAQ come from the germline V gene (reference sequence). This CDR3 spans 14 amino acids. Trimming removed 2 bases from V and 4 bases from J, with 11 bases in between. CDR3 amino acids: CASSLRGGGTEAFF. In DNA form, the CDR3 reads TGTGCCAGCAGCTTACGGGGGGGTGGCACTGAAGCTTTCTTT.

This chain joins TRBV2 and TRBJ2-5, with D uncertain. This CDR3 region has 12 residues. V lost 6 bases, J lost 10 bases, and 15 bases lay in between. From germline, CDR1 is SNHLY and CDR2 FYNNEI. CDR3 nucleotide sequence: TGTGCCAGCAGGGCGCTCTACACGGGCCAGTACTTC. Translation gives CASRALYTGQYF.

This chain uses TRBV4-3 with TRBJ2-7, with D perhaps matching TRBD1 (5 bases). The ends were cut back, 4 bases at V and 0 bases at J, with 13 bases in the middle. The CDR3 covers 15 residues. CDR1 and CDR2 from the germline V gene are LGHNA and YSLEER. The chain's CDR3 is CASSPDGRVSYEQYF. DNA for the CDR3: TGCGCCAGCAGCCCAGATGGCAGGGTCTCCTACGAGCAGTACTTC.

The chain is built from TRBV4-1 and TRBJ1-1, with TRBD1 matching 10 bases. The junction had 7 bases not matched to a gene; V was cut back by 4 bases and J by 8 bases. CDR3 length: 14 amino acids. Germline V gene sequence: CDR1 MGHRA, CDR2 YSYEKL. The CDR3 loop reads CASSRGTGASEAFF. CDR3 DNA: TGCGCCAGCAGCCGCGGGACAGGGGCCTCAGAAGCTTTCTTT.

The rearrangement links TRBV5-6 to TRBJ1-1; possible D gene TRBD1, 6 bases. Per the germline V gene, CDR1 is SGHDT and CDR2 is YYEEEE. This CDR3 is built from 14 residues. Trimming took 4 bases from V and 7 from J, leaving 17 bases between them. The DNA for the CDR3 is TGTGCCAGCAGCCCGGATACAACAGGGTATGAAGCTTTCTTT. Protein: CASSPDTTGYEAFF.

The chain uses TRBV6-5 and TRBJ1-2; TRBD1 matches at 8 bases. Losses at the gene ends were 4 bases for V and 4 bases for J; bases not matched to a gene: 11. This CDR3 has 16 residues. Germline assignment: CDR1 MNHEY and CDR2 SVGAGI. CDR3 nucleotides: TGTGCCAGCAGTTTCCTGGACAGGGCGAGCTTCTATGGCTACACCTTC. Translation: CASSFLDRASFYGYTF.

The chain has TRBV6-1 and TRBJ2-5; the D is unclear. Germline-derived CDR1 and CDR2 are MNHNS and SASEGT. The CDR3 is 13 amino acids. The germline V and J ends were trimmed by 0 bases and 9 bases, with 11 bases remaining between them. CDR3 coding DNA: TGTGCCAGCAGTGAAGCGGACGCTGGGCCCCAGTACTTC. Protein: CASSEADAGPQYF.

This clone showed up just once. This sequence joins TRBV9 and TRBJ2-1; perhaps TRBD2 as D (6 bases). CDR3 length: 15 residues. The V end was cut by 3 bases, the J end by 0 bases, with 10 bases between. Germline V gene lookup returns CDR1 SGDLS and CDR2 YYNGEE. For the CDR3, the DNA is TGTGCCAGCAGCGCTCTAGCGCCCTCCTACAATGAGCAGTTCTTC. This gives the protein CASSALAPSYNEQFF.

The chain couples TRBV28 to TRBJ1-2, with TRBD1 identical over 7 bases. CDR3 size: 15 residues. Germline trimming cut 2 bases from V and 4 bases from J; bases unmatched to any gene: 7. Germline assignment: CDR1 MDHEN and CDR2 SYDVKM. The DNA of the CDR3 is TGTGCCAGCAGTTTAGGACAGGAGCCCCGCTATGGCTACACCTTC. Amino acids: CASSLGQEPRYGYTF.